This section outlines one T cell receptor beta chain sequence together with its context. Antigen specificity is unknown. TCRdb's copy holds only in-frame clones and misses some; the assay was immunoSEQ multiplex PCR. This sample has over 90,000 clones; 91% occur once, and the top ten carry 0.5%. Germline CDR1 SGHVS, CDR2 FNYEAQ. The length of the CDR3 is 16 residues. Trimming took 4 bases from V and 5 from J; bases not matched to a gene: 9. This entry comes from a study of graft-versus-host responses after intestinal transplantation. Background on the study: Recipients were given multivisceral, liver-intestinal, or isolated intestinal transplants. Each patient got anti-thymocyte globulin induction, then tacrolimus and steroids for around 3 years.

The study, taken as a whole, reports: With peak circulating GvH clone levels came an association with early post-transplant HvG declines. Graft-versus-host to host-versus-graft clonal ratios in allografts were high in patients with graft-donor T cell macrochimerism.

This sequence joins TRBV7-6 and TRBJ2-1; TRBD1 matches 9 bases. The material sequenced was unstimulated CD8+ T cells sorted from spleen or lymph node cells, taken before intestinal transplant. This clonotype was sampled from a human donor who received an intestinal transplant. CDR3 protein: CASSSARDRAHNEQFF. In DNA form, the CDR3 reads TGTGCCAGCAGCTCGGCCCGGGACAGGGCGCACAATGAGCAGTTCTTC.